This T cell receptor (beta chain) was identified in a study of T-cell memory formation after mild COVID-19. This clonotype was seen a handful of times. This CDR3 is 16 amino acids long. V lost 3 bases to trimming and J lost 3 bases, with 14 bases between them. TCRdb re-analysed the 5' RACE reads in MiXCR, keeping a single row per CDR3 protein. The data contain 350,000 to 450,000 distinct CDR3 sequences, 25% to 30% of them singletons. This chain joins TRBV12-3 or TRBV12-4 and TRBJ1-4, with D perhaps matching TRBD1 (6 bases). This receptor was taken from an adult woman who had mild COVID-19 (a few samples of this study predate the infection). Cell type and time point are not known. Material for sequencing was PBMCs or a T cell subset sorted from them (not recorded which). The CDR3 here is CASSLAQGLANEKLFF. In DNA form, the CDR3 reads TGTGCCAGCAGTTTGGCCCAGGGGTTGGCTAATGAAAAACTGTTTTTT.